These 3 T cell receptor beta chains share one sample of origin, sequenced in a study of CD8 T cells in ankylosing spondylitis. Study findings and constraints: It appeared that ankylosing spondylitis blood was characterized by a TCR beta motif of several highly homologous variants.

These receptors have no identified antigens. TCRdb processed the 5' RACE reads anew with MiXCR; each CDR3 protein has one entry. Among around 140,000 distinct CDR3 sequences listed, 15% to 20% were seen once. Input material: blood, either unsorted or a sorted T cell fraction (not recorded which). The receptors stem from a male donor with ankylosing spondylitis.

This clonotype turned up a few times. The rearrangement uses TRBV29-1 and TRBJ1-1, with TRBD1 matching 7 bases. Losses at the gene ends were 0 bases for V and 5 bases for J; bases not matched to a gene: 0. The length of the CDR3 is 12 residues. Germline CDR1 reads SQVTM; CDR2 reads ANQGSEA. CDR3 region: CSVEDRGTEAFF. The CDR3 DNA follows: TGCAGCGTTGAAGACAGGGGGACTGAAGCTTTCTTT.

This clonotype was found a few times. The chain employs TRBV24-1 and TRBJ2-3; 9 bases are shared with TRBD1. CDR3 length: 16 residues. V gave up 1 base and J gave up 6 bases; unmatched junction bases: 7. The germline gives CDR1 KGHDR, CDR2 SFDVKD. For the CDR3, the DNA is TGTGCCACCAGTGATTTAGTACAGGGGGCAGCGGATACGCAGTATTTT. It translates to CATSDLVQGAADTQYF.

There are a few counts of this clonotype. The chain has TRBV24-1 and TRBJ2-7; maybe TRBD1 (5 bases). V dropped 5 bases and J dropped 6 bases, with 13 bases sitting between them. The CDR3 sequence is 13 residues long. CDR1 KGHDR and CDR2 SFDVKD come from the germline V gene. The DNA of the CDR3 is TGTGCCACCAGTGGGGTGGACATTTCCGAGCAGTACTTC. Its translation: CATSGVDISEQYF.